This TCR beta chain was identified in a study of human T cells and chemical hapten exposure. About the study: Mostly female, the patients presented with alopecia areata, totalis or universalis. Study observations and caveats: Versus controls, significantly more large CDR3 similarity clusters arose from expanded TCRs.

TCRdb reprocessed the RACE reads with MiXCR, giving one entry per CDR3 protein. The sample carries under 450,000 distinct CDR3 sequences, about 4.4% recorded once. CDR3 length equals 15 residues. Deletions cut 1 base from V and 3 bases from J, with 10 bases between. Per germline, CDR1 SEHNR and CDR2 FQNEAQ (reference sequence). This clonotype was seen only a few times. Its specificity is not known. Time point: patch test 1, 2 weeks after DPC sensitization. Treatment here: therapeutic diphenylcyclopropenone sensitization with weekly scalp DPC. This receptor was taken from a woman in her forties or fifties with alopecia areata. Some clones in this sample may be carry-over from other donors' samples. The chain uses TRBV7-9 and TRBJ2-1, with D uncertain. The source was whole blood, collected in connection with sensitization to the hapten diphenylcyclopropenone (DPC). CDR3 residues: CASSLGDSGYNEQFF. Written as DNA, the CDR3 is TGTGCCAGCAGCTTAGGCGACTCAGGCTACAATGAGCAGTTCTTC.